Listed below are T cell receptor beta chains from one sample, sequenced in a study of control samples from healthy donors and cancer patients. Using immunoSEQ multiplex PCR, the repertoire was profiled, and TCRdb retains in-frame clones only, with some absent. The data contain 120,000 to 150,000 clones, around nine tenths of them seen just once; the ten biggest clones take up about 4.9%. The material sequenced was blood. Receptor source: a man between 25 and 39 years old in good health. Both conserved end residues are part of each CDR3. The D gene is left open where the match is weak. Only part of the rows carry a size: once, few, many, or a class if the clone is expanded.

DNA	CDR3	J	size	V	D
TGTGCCAGCAGTTTATCGAGGACAGGCGGGGAGACCCAGTACTTC	CASSLSRTGGETQYF	TRBJ2-5	NA	TRBV27	TRBD1
TGCGCCAGCAGCCAAGAAAAATCGCCCGGCTACGAGCAGTACTTC	CASSQEKSPGYEQYF	TRBJ2-7	NA	TRBV4-3	NA
TGCGCCAGCAGCGGGGGGGCGCGAGAGACCCAGTACTTC	CASSGGARETQYF	TRBJ2-5	NA	TRBV5-1	NA
TGTGCCAGCAAGGACTCCCCAAGCAGCGCACCCCTCCACTTT	CASKDSPSSAPLHF	TRBJ1-6	NA	TRBV25-1	NA
TGCGCCAGCAGCCACCCAGGAGGTGGGGAAGAGACCCAGTACTTC	CASSHPGGGEETQYF	TRBJ2-5	NA	TRBV4-1	NA
TGTGCCAGCAGTTTTGATAGCGGGAGGAACACCGGGGAGCTGTTTTTT	CASSFDSGRNTGELFF	TRBJ2-2	NA	TRBV6-5	TRBD2
TGCGCCAGCAGCCACGAACCAGGGGGGGCTGCGCAGTACTTC	CASSHEPGGAAQYF	TRBJ2-7	NA	TRBV5-1	NA
TGTGCCAGCAGATACATCTCCCCCTTGGGATCTGGAAACACCATATATTTT	CASRYISPLGSGNTIYF	TRBJ1-3	NA	TRBV7-2	NA
TGTGCCTGGAGTGGGCTGCTTCTCACCTTCAGTGAGCAGTTCTTC	CAWSGLLLTFSEQFF	TRBJ2-1	NA	TRBV30	NA
TGTGCCAGCAGCGCCATTAGGGGGGGGCCTTCCAATGAGCAGTTCTTC	CASSAIRGGPSNEQFF	TRBJ2-1	NA	TRBV4-2	NA
TGTGCCACAGGGGGAGGCAATCAGCCCCAGCATTTT	CATGGGNQPQHF	TRBJ1-5	once	TRBV10-3	TRBD1
TGTGCCAGCAGCCTTCAGAACACCGGGGAGCTGTTTTTT	CASSLQNTGELFF	TRBJ2-2	once	TRBV11-1	NA
TGTGCCAGCAGCTCCGGGACTAGCGGGGCACCGACGCTAGATACGCAGTATTTT	CASSSGTSGAPTLDTQYF	TRBJ2-3	NA	TRBV6-2/TRBV6-3	TRBD2
TGTGCCAGCAGCCGACTAGCGGGAGTACCAGATACGCAGTATTTT	CASSRLAGVPDTQYF	TRBJ2-3	NA	TRBV3-1/TRBV3-2	TRBD2
TGTGCCAGCAGCCTACAGGCCTCGGGGGAGACCCAGTACTTC	CASSLQASGETQYF	TRBJ2-5	NA	TRBV6-2/TRBV6-3	NA
TGTGCCAGCAGCTCGCGGGGGGGCGGGCCCACAGATACGCAGTATTTT	CASSSRGGGPTDTQYF	TRBJ2-3	NA	TRBV7-2	TRBD2